This T cell receptor (beta chain) was recovered during a study of blood T cells in healthy people across ages. This CDR3 is 16 amino acids long. Germline V gene data show CDR1 as KGHDR and CDR2 as SFDVKD. Trimming stripped 3 bases from V and 4 bases from J, with 17 bases between. This clonotype was recorded a few times. Its antigen is undetermined. A second PCR of 7 to 11 cycles used a sample-barcoded 5' primer and a J-beta primer mix. TCRdb ran MiXCR on the 5' RACE reads and lists one entry per CDR3 protein. The table shows 730,000 or so distinct CDR3 sequences, with 40% to 45% occurring only once. Study results and limitations: Lack of knowledge of donor CMV status possibly confounded expanded clonotype changes. Older age coincided with a roughly linear decline in TCR beta diversity per million T cells.

The chain joins TRBV24-1 to TRBJ2-5, with a weak D call TRBD2 (5 bases). The receptor was derived from an older man in good health. What was sequenced was blood. In DNA form, the CDR3 reads TGTGCCACCAGTGATCCCCGACGGGGTGACCGAGAGACCCAGTACTTC. As protein: CATSDPRRGDRETQYF.